What follows are 26 T cell receptor beta chains derived from one specimen sequenced in a study of immune heterogeneity within non-small cell lung tumors. At roughly 610 ng per sample, bulk tumor genomic DNA provided the template. Taken during surgery, several biopsies per primary tumor were spaced as far apart as possible within the tumor mass. It was patients with untreated, newly diagnosed non-small cell lung cancer who underwent curative surgery. TCR beta CDR3 amplification used multiplex PCR with 32 V and 13 J primers. From the multiplex PCR reads, TCRdb called clonotypes with MiXCR, one entry per CDR3 protein. The sample includes about 22,000 distinct CDR3 sequences, under 35% of them seen just once. Sequenced input: lung tumor tissue. Receptor source: a man aged 40-50 years with non-small cell lung cancer.

Notes on this clonotype: Just one base apart from a much larger clone, this may be a read error. The rearrangement links TRBV12-3 or TRBV12-4 to TRBJ2-5; 8 nucleotides line up with TRBD1. This CDR3 region has 15 residues. V shed 5 bases and J 4 bases; nucleotides not matched to a gene: 9. The CDR3 DNA reads TGTGCCAGCAGTGAGGACAGGGCAGGTGGAGAGACCCAGTACTTC. This codes for CASSEDRAGGETQYF.

Remarks on this clonotype: Given a much more abundant clone one base away, this may be a read error. The chain has TRBV19 and TRBJ2-7; 7 bases align to TRBD2. Germline V CDR1 and CDR2: LNHDA, SQIVND (reference sequence). V shed 3 bases, J shed 6 bases, and the junction held 8 bases outside the gene matches. The CDR3 loop spans 14 amino acids. The CDR3 sequence: CASSMGRDYGEQYF. In nucleotides, the CDR3 is TGTGCCAGTAGTATGGGCAGGGACTACGGCGAGCAGTACTTC.

In its sample, this clonotype is medium-sized. The chain recombines TRBV10-3 with TRBJ1-1, with 9 bases aligning to TRBD1. V gave up 6 bases and J gave up 6 bases; unmatched junction bases: 8. The CDR3 has 14 amino acids. The germline V gene encodes CDR1 ENHRY and CDR2 SYGVKD. CDR3 sequence: CAIRERGQGSEAFF. CDR3 DNA sequence: TGTGCCATCAGAGAACGGGGACAGGGCTCTGAAGCTTTCTTT.

This clonotype was recorded many times. The rearrangement uses TRBV20-1 and TRBJ1-1; no firm D call. Trimming took 1 base from V and 0 from J, leaving 3 bases between them. The germline gives CDR1 DFQATT, CDR2 SNEGSKA (reference sequence). This CDR3 is 12 amino acids long. This CDR3 is CSARVMNTEAFF. CDR3 DNA: TGCAGTGCTAGAGTCATGAACACTGAAGCTTTCTTT.

Turning to this clonotype: The CDR3 does not close with the conserved phenylalanine or tryptophan, likely indicating a read error. The rearrangement joins TRBV20-1 to TRBJ2-3; no definite D call. The V and J ends lost 3 bases and 6 bases respectively, with 4 bases between them. The CDR3 spans 10 residues. Germline V gene lookup returns CDR1 DFQATT and CDR2 SNEGSKA (reference sequence). This chain's CDR3 is CSASEDTQYS. The CDR3 DNA follows: TGCAGTGCTAGCGAGGATACGCAGTATTCT.

This clonotype was found many times. The gene calls are TRBV6-1 and TRBJ2-2; TRBD2 agrees at 10 bases. Trimming took 7 bases from V and 3 from J; bases not matched to a gene: 5. Germline CDR1 is MNHNS and CDR2 is SASEGT. The CDR3 has 15 amino acids. The DNA of the CDR3 is TGTGCCAGCATCCAAGCGGGAGGGCACACCGGGGAGCTGTTTTTT. Its translation: CASIQAGGHTGELFF.

About this clonotype itself: This may be a read error, as it is one base from a much larger clone. The chain combines TRBV7-3 with TRBJ1-2; 7 nucleotides match TRBD1. The CDR3 runs 13 residues. CDR1 and CDR2 from the germline V gene are SGHTA and FQGTGA. V lost 5 bases and J lost 5; bases outside the gene matches: 5. The CDR3: CASSPTGEYGYTF. CDR3 DNA sequence: TGTGCCAGCAGCCCTACAGGGGAATATGGCTACACCTTC.

Worth noting for this clonotype: Compared with germline, one end of the junction differs, possibly owing to a read error. V usage is TRBV7-9 and J usage is TRBJ2-5; perhaps TRBD2 as D (5 bases). Per germline, CDR1 SEHNR and CDR2 FQNEAQ (reference sequence). CDR3 length: 17 amino acids. CDR3 DNA sequence: TGTGGCAGCAGCCCGGGAAAGGCATTTGGGATCCAAGAGACCCAGTACTTC. It is translated as CGSSPGKAFGIQETQYF. The complete variable domain, with remaining parts taken from reference TRBV7-9 and TRBJ2-5, reads DTGVSQNPRHKITKRGQNVTFRCDPISEHNRLYWYRQTLGQGPEFLTYFQNEAQLEKSRLLSDRFSAERPKGSFSTLEIQRTEQGDSAMYLCGSSPGKAFGIQETQYFGPGTRLLVL.

This clonotype is judged medium-sized. The chain carries TRBV20-1 and TRBJ2-7, with D maybe TRBD1 (7 bases). The CDR3 is 14 amino acids. V lost 1 base and J lost 2, with 12 bases in between. Germline V gene lookup returns CDR1 DFQATT and CDR2 SNEGSKA (reference sequence). CDR3 in amino acids: CSARVQGGTYEQYF. DNA for the CDR3: TGCAGTGCTAGAGTGCAGGGGGGTACCTACGAGCAGTACTTC.

This clonotype has just a few counts. V usage is TRBV12-5 and J usage is TRBJ1-1; D is unclear. CDR3 length: 13 residues. Germline CDR1 and CDR2: LGHNT and FRNRAP. Trimming removed 6 bases from V and 5 bases from J, with 13 bases in between. Here the CDR3 DNA reads TGTGCTAGTGGCCGCAGTGTTCCGACTGAAGCTTTCTTT. This codes for CASGRSVPTEAFF.

This chain connects TRBV3-1 to TRBJ2-2; D call uncertain. Trimming removed 0 bases from V and 4 bases from J, with 6 bases in between. Per germline, CDR1 LGHDT and CDR2 YNNKEL (reference sequence). The CDR3 totals 14 residues. Here the CDR3 reads CASSQETRTGELFF. Written as DNA, the CDR3 is TGTGCCAGCAGCCAAGAGACTCGCACCGGGGAGCTGTTTTTT.

This clonotype showed up just a few times. This chain uses TRBV28 with TRBJ2-1; the D is unclear. V was cut by 5 bases and J by 0 bases, with 8 bases left in between. There are 14 residues in the CDR3. Germline V gene lookup returns CDR1 MDHEN and CDR2 SYDVKM. The CDR3 DNA sequence: TGTGCCAGCAGTCCTCCGGGCTCCTACAATGAGCAGTTCTTC. Protein: CASSPPGSYNEQFF.

The rearrangement joins TRBV27 to TRBJ2-2; 8 bases map to TRBD1. Germline loops: CDR1 MNHEY, CDR2 SMNVEV (reference sequence). V gave up 0 bases and J gave up 4 bases; unmatched junction bases: 4. The CDR3 runs to 16 residues. The DNA of the CDR3 is TGTGCCAGCAGTTTATCGCCCGGACAGGGCACCGGGGAGCTGTTTTTT. This gives the protein CASSLSPGQGTGELFF.

About this clonotype: This may stem from a read error, because a much larger clone lies one nucleotide away. The chain is built from TRBV20-1 and TRBJ2-3; 7 nucleotides line up with TRBD1. Germline CDR1 and CDR2: DFQATT and SNEGSKA (reference sequence). Trimming removed 8 bases from V and 3 bases from J; junction bases left unmatched: 11. CDR3 length equals 14 residues. The CDR3 DNA follows: TGCAGTTCTATGAGTAACAGGGGAACAGATACGCAGTATTTT. It specifies CSSMSNRGTDTQYF.

CDR3 sequence (DNA): TGTGCCAGCACCAGGACCGGTCCCAACGAGCAGTACTTC. Translation: CASTRTGPNEQYF. The chain recombines TRBV3-1 with TRBJ2-7; no firm D call. CDR3 length: 13 residues. The V and J ends lost 7 bases and 5 bases respectively, with 15 bases between them. Germline values: CDR1 LGHDT, CDR2 YNNKEL (reference sequence).

The rearrangement joins TRBV27 to TRBJ2-1; D might be TRBD1 or TRBD2, each matching 6 bases. Germline assignment: CDR1 MNHEY and CDR2 SMNVEV (reference sequence). The V end was cut by 1 base, the J end by 6 bases, with 13 bases between. The CDR3 contains 15 residues. CDR3 bases: TGTGCCAGCAGTTTATATGGTAAGGGGGGCAATGAGCAGTTCTTC. Its protein is CASSLYGKGGNEQFF.

The rearrangement joins TRBV20-1 to TRBJ2-5; tentatively, D is TRBD1 (6 bases). V shed 2 bases and J shed 1 base, with 8 bases lying between them. The CDR3 is 13 residues long. Germline V gives CDR1 DFQATT, CDR2 SNEGSKA (reference sequence). The CDR3 loop is CSARQGSQETQYF. CDR3 in DNA: TGCAGTGCTAGACAGGGGTCCCAAGAGACCCAGTACTTC.

The rearrangement joins TRBV12-3 or TRBV12-4 to TRBJ2-2; 9 positions match TRBD2. The trim removed 7 bases at V and 4 bases at J, leaving 7 bases unmatched. The length of the CDR3 is 15 residues. The CDR3 protein is CASTIAGVGTGELFF. CDR3 coding DNA: TGTGCCAGCACCATAGCGGGAGTGGGCACCGGGGAGCTGTTTTTT.

This clonotype was counted only a few times. The rearrangement uses TRBV9 and TRBJ1-5, with TRBD1 as a possible D gene (5 bases). Deletions cut 7 bases from V and 1 base from J, with 12 bases between. Germline CDR1 SGDLS, CDR2 YYNGEE. The CDR3 runs 14 residues. The CDR3 reads CASGGSRSNQPQHF. Here the CDR3 DNA reads TGTGCCAGCGGGGGGAGCAGGAGCAATCAGCCCCAGCATTTT.

For this clonotype: A clone one base away is much larger, so this may be a read error. The conserved closing phenylalanine or tryptophan is absent in this CDR3, likely reflecting a read error. This chain connects TRBV30 to TRBJ2-7; possibly TRBD2 for D (6 bases). V lost 1 base and J 5 bases, leaving 12 bases between the germline ends. CDR1 is GTSNPN, CDR2 SVGIG, per germline (reference sequence). The CDR3 is 13 amino acids. The CDR3, as DNA: TGTGCCTGGAGTGCCGGGAGTCGCCACGAGCAGTACCTC. This codes for CAWSAGSRHEQYL.

About this clonotype itself: A much more abundant neighbour one base away suggests this may be a read error. The rearrangement links TRBV9 to TRBJ2-7; D not resolved. This CDR3 has 14 residues. The germline CDR1 and CDR2 sequences are SGDLS and YYNGEE. The CDR3 nucleotides read TGTGCCAGCAACGTAGATGGCCAGACCTACGAGCAGTACTTC. Translation gives CASNVDGQTYEQYF.

This clonotype was observed a handful of times. The rearrangement joins TRBV20-1 to TRBJ1-1; D is uncertain. V was cut by 1 base and J by 4 bases, with 7 bases left in between. The germline V gene encodes CDR1 DFQATT and CDR2 SNEGSKA (reference sequence). The CDR3 sequence is 12 residues long. CDR3 nucleotide sequence: TGCAGTGCTAGAGGCGTTTCCACTGAAGCTTTCTTT. This gives the protein CSARGVSTEAFF.

There are many counts of this clonotype. The chain employs TRBV10-3 and TRBJ1-4, with a weak D call TRBD1 (6 bases). The CDR3 runs to 14 residues. V shed 3 bases and J shed 6 bases, with 11 bases lying between them. Germline V gene data show CDR1 as ENHRY and CDR2 as SYGVKD. Written as DNA, the CDR3 is TGTGCCATCAGTGACCCGGGACAAGATGAAAAACTGTTTTTT. Translating gives CAISDPGQDEKLFF.

The chain joins TRBV9 to TRBJ2-7; 7 bases map to TRBD1. This CDR3 has 13 residues. The germline V gene encodes CDR1 SGDLS and CDR2 YYNGEE. The V gene end was trimmed by 3 bases and the J gene end by 5 bases; junction bases not matched to a gene: 5. This chain's CDR3 is CASSGTGVDEQYF. The CDR3, as DNA: TGTGCCAGCAGCGGCACAGGGGTGGACGAGCAGTACTTC.

In its sample, this clonotype was seen a few times. The rearrangement links TRBV19 to TRBJ1-1; the D is unclear. This CDR3 has 14 residues. Germline V gives CDR1 LNHDA, CDR2 SQIVND (reference sequence). V was shortened by 7 bases and J by 0 bases, with 12 bases between the two germline ends. CDR3 residues: CASNRDMMNTEAFF. The CDR3 coding sequence is TGTGCCAGTAACCGAGACATGATGAACACTGAAGCTTTCTTT.

Worth noting for this clonotype: This sequence may be a read error, since a much larger clone differs from it by one base. J is TRBJ2-7 and V is TRBV27; 11 bases are shared with TRBD2. Germline CDR1 MNHEY, CDR2 SMNVEV (reference sequence). There are 14 residues in the CDR3. Trimming cost V 10 bases and J 3 bases; bases outside gene matches: 8. This chain's CDR3 is CANTRLAGNYEQYF. In DNA form, the CDR3 reads TGTGCCAACACCCGACTAGCGGGGAACTACGAGCAGTACTTC.